This T cell receptor beta chain emerged from a study of PD-1 blockade in classical Hodgkin lymphoma. Notes on the study in general: Whereas CD4+ TCR diversity had risen significantly by C4D1, CD8+ TCR diversity had not. Newly diagnosed patients were reported to exhibit reduced baseline TCR diversity relative to healthy donors. Before treatment, complete responders showed about the same diversity as newly diagnosed patients. Those starting nivolumab under 1 year post-ASCT were excluded.

The V segment lost 5 bases and the J segment 4 bases; nucleotides outside the gene matches: 4. Germline lookup yields CDR1 SEHNR and CDR2 FQNEAQ (reference sequence). The CDR3 consists of 13 residues. A word on this clone: Its antigen is unidentified.

Clones were sequenced by immunoSEQ multiplex PCR, and TCRdb holds only the in-frame ones, with some missing. Counted here are roughly 42,000 clones, roughly 70% occurring once; the ten biggest clones make up about 22%. All the patients suffered relapse after autologous stem cell transplantation, and brentuximab vedotin exposure differed. The chain is built from TRBV7-9 and TRBJ1-1; the match to TRBD1 covers 7 bases. The receptor was derived from a human donor with classical Hodgkin lymphoma. The sample in question was peripheral blood mononuclear cells (PBMCs), obtained at baseline. CDR3 loop: CASSDRASTEAFF. The CDR3 DNA sequence: TGTGCCAGCAGCGACAGGGCTTCCACTGAAGCTTTCTTT.